This T cell receptor (beta chain) was found in a study of neurological immune-mediated disorders. Study-wide points: Sharing of CDR3 amino acid sequences among expanded clones across subjects was absent, suggesting private repertoires in all groups.

The germline CDR1 and CDR2 sequences are DFQATT and SNEGSKA (reference sequence). V lost 6 bases to trimming and J lost 0 bases; unmatched junction nucleotides: 7. This CDR3 is built from 15 residues. TCRdb passed the 5' RACE reads through MiXCR, listing each CDR3 protein once. The table includes approximately 20,000 distinct CDR3 sequences, roughly 7.5% detected once. This clonotype counts as medium-sized. Its antigen remains unknown. This TCR was recovered from a woman aged 25 to 39 with HTLV-1-associated myelopathy (HAM/TSP). Specimen: CD8+ T cells from blood. The J gene is TRBJ2-2, the V gene TRBV20-1; TRBD1 agrees at 7 bases. The CDR3 loop is CSARGSSANTGELFF. Written as DNA, the CDR3 is TGCAGTGCCAGGGGGTCTTCCGCGAACACCGGGGAGCTGTTTTTT.